The 7 T cell receptor beta chains listed next were all sequenced from one sample in a study of T cell repertoires in cytomegalovirus infection. Which antigens these TCRs recognize remains unknown. One entry per CDR3 protein, called by TCRdb with MiXCR from the reads. The sample lists about 570,000 distinct CDR3 sequences; 40% were seen once. This specimen was cultured PBMCs, taken from culture after CMV antigen stimulation. The source is a human donor in good health (CMV status not recorded). Some clones in this sample may be carry-over from other donors' samples.

The V call is TRBV6-1, the J call TRBJ1-2; 9 bases fit TRBD1. With V trimmed by 8 bases and J by 4 bases, 11 bases remained unmatched. There are 15 residues in the CDR3. CDR1 is MNHNS and CDR2 is SASEGT in the germline V gene. The CDR3 spells CASFPGTGSIYGYTF. DNA for the CDR3: TGTGCCAGCTTCCCCGGGACAGGGAGTATCTATGGCTACACCTTC.

The chain uses TRBV6-6 and TRBJ2-3; a possible D gene is TRBD1 (8 bases). The CDR3 is 14 residues long. Looked up from germline, CDR1 is MNHNY and CDR2 is SVGAGI (reference sequence). V was trimmed by 6 bases and J by 2 bases, leaving 12 bases between them. In DNA form, the CDR3 reads TGTGCCAGCAGACAGGGGGGGCACACAGATACGCAGTATTTT. Translation: CASRQGGHTDTQYF.

This clonotype was detected only a few times. V usage is TRBV5-8 and J usage is TRBJ2-3; TRBD1 matches 8 bases. V was clipped by 4 bases and J by 5 bases; unmatched bases: 6. The CDR3 length is 14 residues. CDR1 is SGHTS and CDR2 is YDEGEE in the germline V gene. The CDR3 is CASSLPQGEDTQYF. As DNA, the CDR3 is TGTGCCAGCAGCCTACCACAGGGGGAAGATACGCAGTATTTT.

The genes are TRBV27 and TRBJ1-1; perhaps TRBD1 as D (5 bases). The V and J ends lost 5 bases and 6 bases respectively, with 10 bases between them. The CDR3 runs 12 residues. Germline V CDR1 and CDR2: MNHEY, SMNVEV (reference sequence). CDR3: CASSKWGAEAFF. CDR3 nucleotide sequence: TGTGCCAGCAGTAAATGGGGCGCTGAAGCTTTCTTT.

This chain's CDR3 is CASSSYGTRLDEQFF. CDR3 bases: TGCGCCAGCAGCTCGTACGGGACTAGGTTGGATGAGCAGTTCTTC. The chain links TRBV5-1 to TRBJ2-1; 8 nucleotides align to TRBD2. The V gene end was trimmed by 3 bases and the J gene end by 8 bases; junction bases not matched to a gene: 10. The V gene's germline CDR1 is SGHRS and CDR2 YFSETQ. The CDR3 consists of 15 residues.

V gene TRBV6-6 combines with J gene TRBJ2-7, with D unresolved. The germline gives CDR1 MNHNY, CDR2 SVGAGI (reference sequence). This CDR3 comprises 14 residues. Between the trimmed V and J ends, which lost 6 bases and 7 bases, there was a span of 19 bases. The CDR3 DNA sequence: TGTGCCAGCAGCCCTAATCTCTCCACGCAAGAGCAGTACTTC. Amino acids: CASSPNLSTQEQYF.

This clonotype showed up just a few times. The chain employs TRBV28 and TRBJ2-7, with D tentatively TRBD2 (6 bases). CDR3 size: 16 residues. Germline CDR1 MDHEN, CDR2 SYDVKM. V lost 3 bases and J lost 7, with 22 bases in between. CDR3 residues: CASSFARPGWGEEQYF. The CDR3 nucleotides read TGTGCCAGCAGTTTCGCACGCCCCGGGTGGGGGGAAGAGCAGTACTTC.